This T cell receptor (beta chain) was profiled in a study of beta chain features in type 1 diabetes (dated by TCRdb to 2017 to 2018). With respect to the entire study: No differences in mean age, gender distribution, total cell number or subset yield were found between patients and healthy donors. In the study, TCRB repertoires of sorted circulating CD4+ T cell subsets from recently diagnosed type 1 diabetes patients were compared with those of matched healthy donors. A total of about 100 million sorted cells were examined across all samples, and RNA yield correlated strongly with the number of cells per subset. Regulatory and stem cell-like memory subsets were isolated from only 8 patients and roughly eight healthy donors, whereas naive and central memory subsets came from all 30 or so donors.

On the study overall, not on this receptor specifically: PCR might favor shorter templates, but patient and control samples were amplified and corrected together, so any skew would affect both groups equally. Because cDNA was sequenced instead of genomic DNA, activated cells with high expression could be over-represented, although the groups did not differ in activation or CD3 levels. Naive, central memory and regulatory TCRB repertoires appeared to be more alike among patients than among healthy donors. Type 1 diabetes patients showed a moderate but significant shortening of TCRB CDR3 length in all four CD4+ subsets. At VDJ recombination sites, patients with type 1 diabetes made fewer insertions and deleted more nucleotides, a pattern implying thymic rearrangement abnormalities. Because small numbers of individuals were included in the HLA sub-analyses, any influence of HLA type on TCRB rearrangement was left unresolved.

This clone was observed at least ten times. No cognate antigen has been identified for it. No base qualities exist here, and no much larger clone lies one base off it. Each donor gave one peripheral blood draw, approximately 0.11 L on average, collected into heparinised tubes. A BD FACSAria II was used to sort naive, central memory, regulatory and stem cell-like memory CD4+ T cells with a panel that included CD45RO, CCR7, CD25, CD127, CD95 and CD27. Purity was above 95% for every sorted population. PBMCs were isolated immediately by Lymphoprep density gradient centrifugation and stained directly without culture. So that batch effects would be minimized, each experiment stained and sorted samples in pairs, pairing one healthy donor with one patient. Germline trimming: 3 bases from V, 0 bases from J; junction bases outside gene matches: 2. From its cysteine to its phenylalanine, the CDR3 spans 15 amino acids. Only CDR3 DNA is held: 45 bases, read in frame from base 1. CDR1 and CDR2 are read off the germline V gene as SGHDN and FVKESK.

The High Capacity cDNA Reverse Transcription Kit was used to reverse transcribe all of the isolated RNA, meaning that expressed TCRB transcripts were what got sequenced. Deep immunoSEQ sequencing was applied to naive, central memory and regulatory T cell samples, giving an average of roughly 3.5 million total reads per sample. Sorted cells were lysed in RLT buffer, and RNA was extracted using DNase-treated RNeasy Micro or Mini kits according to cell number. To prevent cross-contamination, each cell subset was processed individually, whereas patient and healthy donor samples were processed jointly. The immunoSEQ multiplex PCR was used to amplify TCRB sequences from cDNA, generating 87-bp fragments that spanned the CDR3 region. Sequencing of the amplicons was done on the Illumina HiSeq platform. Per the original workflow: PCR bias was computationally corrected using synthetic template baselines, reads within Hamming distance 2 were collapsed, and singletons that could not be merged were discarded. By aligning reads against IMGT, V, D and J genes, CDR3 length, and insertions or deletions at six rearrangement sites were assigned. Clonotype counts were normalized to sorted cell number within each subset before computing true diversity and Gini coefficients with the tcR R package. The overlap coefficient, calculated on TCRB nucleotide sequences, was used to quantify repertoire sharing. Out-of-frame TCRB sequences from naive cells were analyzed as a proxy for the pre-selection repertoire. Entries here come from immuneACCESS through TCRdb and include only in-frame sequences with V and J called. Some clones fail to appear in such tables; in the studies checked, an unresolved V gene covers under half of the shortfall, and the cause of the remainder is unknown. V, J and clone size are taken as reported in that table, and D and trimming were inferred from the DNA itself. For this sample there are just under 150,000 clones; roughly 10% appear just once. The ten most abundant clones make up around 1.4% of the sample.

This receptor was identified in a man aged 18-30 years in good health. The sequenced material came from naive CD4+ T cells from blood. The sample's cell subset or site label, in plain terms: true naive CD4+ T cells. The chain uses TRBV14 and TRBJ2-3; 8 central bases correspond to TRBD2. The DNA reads TGTGCCAGCAGCCAGCAGCGGGGGAGCACAGATACGCAGTATTTT. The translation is CASSQQRGSTDTQYF.